The subject of this entry is one TCR beta chain. As yet, its antigen is unknown. The sample belongs to a study of T cell responses to AZD1222 COVID-19 vaccine. Across the whole study: Second-dose groups at about 4 or about 12 weeks were pooled.

The CDR3 covers 15 residues. The germline gives CDR1 GTSNPN, CDR2 SVGIG (reference sequence). Trimming left V 4 bases short and J 7 bases short, with 17 bases between. Generated by immunoSEQ multiplex PCR, the TCRdb table keeps only in-frame clones and is missing some. The repertoire holds some 160,000 clones, with approximately 93% as singletons. Whole-study results and caveats: Among spike-specific TCRs, nearly half reportedly target unmutated variant regions. White British donors predominated, females outnumbered males, and clonal diversity was possibly underestimated. Among those given AZD1222, only five to seven were seropositive at baseline.

The V gene is TRBV30, the J gene TRBJ1-6; D not certain. The source of this sequence is an adult in good health. The source material was peripheral blood, sampled on day 0 of AZD1222 vaccination. In nucleotides, the CDR3 is TGTGCCTGGACCCTCGGGGTTGCTTTCAATTCACCCCTCCACTTT. Residues: CAWTLGVAFNSPLHF.